Sequencing of this T cell receptor beta chain was carried out in a study of shared clonotypes between healthy human individuals. Background on the study: Three plates each covered CD4 naive and memory; CD8 naive two, CD8 memory one.

The J segment lost 2 bases and the V segment lost 2 bases, leaving 3 bases of the junction unmatched. The CDR3 is 14 residues long. Germline CDR1 and CDR2: SGHRS and YFSETQ. This was a deep-level run. Clones were sequenced by immunoSEQ multiplex PCR, and TCRdb holds only the in-frame ones, with some missing. The data show some 800,000 clones, almost 95% seen once. As concerns this clone: Its target is unknown.

Terminally differentiated effector memory CD45RA+ cells were left out of the naive CD8 fraction, which was CD45RO-negative and positively selected for CCR7. Whole-study results and caveats: Relative to their counterparts shared across all four donors, non-shared clonotypes exhibited diminished generation probabilities. Sequencing depth was a factor that was expected to affect clonotype sharing among donors.

V usage is TRBV5-1 and J usage is TRBJ2-5, with 7 bases matching TRBD1. The clonotype was recovered from a man aged 25-45 years in good health. The sample comprised naive CD8+ T cells sorted from blood. CDR3 region: CASSFATGQETQYF. The CDR3 DNA reads as TGCGCCAGCAGCTTCGCGACAGGGCAAGAGACCCAGTACTTC.